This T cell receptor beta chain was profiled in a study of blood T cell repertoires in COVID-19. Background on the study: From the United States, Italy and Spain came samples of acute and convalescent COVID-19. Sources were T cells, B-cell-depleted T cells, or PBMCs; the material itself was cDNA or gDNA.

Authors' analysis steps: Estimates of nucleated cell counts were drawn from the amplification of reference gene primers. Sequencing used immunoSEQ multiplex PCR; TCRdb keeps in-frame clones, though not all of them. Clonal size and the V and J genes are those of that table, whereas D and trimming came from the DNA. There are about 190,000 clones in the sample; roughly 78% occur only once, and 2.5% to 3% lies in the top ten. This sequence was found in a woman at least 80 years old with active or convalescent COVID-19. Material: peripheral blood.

CDR3 protein: CASSLSPNSPLHF. CDR3 coding DNA: TGTGCCAGCAGTTTATCTCCGAATTCACCCCTCCACTTT. The chain combines TRBV28 with TRBJ1-6; D is undetermined. Germline CDR1 is MDHEN and CDR2 is SYDVKM. There are 13 residues in the CDR3. Trimming took off 1 base at V and 7 bases at J, with 5 bases between the two ends.